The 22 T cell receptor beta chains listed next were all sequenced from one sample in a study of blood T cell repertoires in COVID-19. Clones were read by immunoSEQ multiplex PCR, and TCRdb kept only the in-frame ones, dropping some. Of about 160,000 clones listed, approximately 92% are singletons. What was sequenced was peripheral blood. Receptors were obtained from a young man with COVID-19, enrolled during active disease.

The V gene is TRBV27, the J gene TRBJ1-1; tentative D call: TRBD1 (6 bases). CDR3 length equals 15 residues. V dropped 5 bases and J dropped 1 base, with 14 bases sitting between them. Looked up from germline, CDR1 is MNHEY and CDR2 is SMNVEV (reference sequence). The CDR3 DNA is TGTGCCAGCAGTATGTCAGGGGCGCGGAACACTGAAGCTTTCTTT. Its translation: CASSMSGARNTEAFF.

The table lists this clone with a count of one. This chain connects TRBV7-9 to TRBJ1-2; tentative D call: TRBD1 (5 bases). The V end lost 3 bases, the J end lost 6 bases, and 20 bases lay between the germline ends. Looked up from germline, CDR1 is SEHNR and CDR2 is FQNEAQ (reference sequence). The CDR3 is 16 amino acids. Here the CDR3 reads CASSLYRPITFDGYTF. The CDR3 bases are TGTGCCAGCAGCTTGTACAGGCCGATAACGTTCGATGGCTACACCTTC. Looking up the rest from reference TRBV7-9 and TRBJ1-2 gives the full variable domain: DTGVSQNPRHKITKRGQNVTFRCDPISEHNRLYWYRQTLGQGPEFLTYFQNEAQLEKSRLLSDRFSAERPKGSFSTLEIQRTEQGDSAMYLCASSLYRPITFDGYTFGSGTRLTVV.

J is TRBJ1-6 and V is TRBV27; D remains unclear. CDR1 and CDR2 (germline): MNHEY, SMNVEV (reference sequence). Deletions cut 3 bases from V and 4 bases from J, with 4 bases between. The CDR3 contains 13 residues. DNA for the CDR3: TGTGCCAGCAGTTTTCGGTATAATTCACCCCTCCACTTT. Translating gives CASSFRYNSPLHF.

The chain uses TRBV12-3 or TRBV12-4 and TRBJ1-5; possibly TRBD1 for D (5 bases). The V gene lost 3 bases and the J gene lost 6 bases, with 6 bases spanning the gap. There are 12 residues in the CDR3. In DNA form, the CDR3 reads TGTGCCAGCAGTTTTAGGGGTCAGCCCCAGCATTTT. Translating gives CASSFRGQPQHF.

The CDR3 DNA reads TGTGCCAGCAGCCAAGATTTAGCGGAATCCTACAATGAGCAGTTCTTC. Its translation: CASSQDLAESYNEQFF. The chain uses TRBV4-2 and TRBJ2-1, with a tentative D call TRBD2 (6 bases). CDR1 is LGHNA, CDR2 YNFKEQ, per germline. V was shortened by 0 bases and J by 1 base, with 10 bases between the two germline ends. The CDR3 length is 16 residues.

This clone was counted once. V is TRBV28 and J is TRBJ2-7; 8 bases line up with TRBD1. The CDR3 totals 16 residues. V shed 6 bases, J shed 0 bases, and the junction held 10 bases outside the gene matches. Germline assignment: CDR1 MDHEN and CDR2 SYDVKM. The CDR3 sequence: CASSTRGQAHSYEQYF. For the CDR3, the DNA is TGTGCCAGCAGCACCCGGGGACAGGCCCACTCCTACGAGCAGTACTTC.

The CDR3 here is CASMRGPESYGYTF. As DNA, the CDR3 is TGTGCCAGCATGCGCGGCCCCGAATCATATGGCTACACCTTC. V and J are TRBV27 and TRBJ1-2; D is unclear. Germline-derived CDR1 and CDR2 are MNHEY and SMNVEV (reference sequence). The V end lost 7 bases, the J end lost 5 bases, and 17 bases lay between the germline ends. CDR3 length equals 14 residues.

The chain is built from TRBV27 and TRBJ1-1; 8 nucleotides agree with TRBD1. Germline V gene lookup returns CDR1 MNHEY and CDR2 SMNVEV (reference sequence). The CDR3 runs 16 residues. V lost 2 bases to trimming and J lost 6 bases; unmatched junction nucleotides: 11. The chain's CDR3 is CASSLLPGQDGSEAFF. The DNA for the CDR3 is TGTGCCAGCAGTTTACTCCCGGGACAGGACGGATCTGAAGCTTTCTTT.

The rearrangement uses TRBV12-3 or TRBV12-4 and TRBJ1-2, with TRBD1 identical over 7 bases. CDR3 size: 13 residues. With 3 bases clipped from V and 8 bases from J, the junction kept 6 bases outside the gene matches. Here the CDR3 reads CASSLQGQTGYTF. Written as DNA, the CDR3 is TGTGCCAGCAGTTTGCAGGGACAGACCGGCTACACCTTC.

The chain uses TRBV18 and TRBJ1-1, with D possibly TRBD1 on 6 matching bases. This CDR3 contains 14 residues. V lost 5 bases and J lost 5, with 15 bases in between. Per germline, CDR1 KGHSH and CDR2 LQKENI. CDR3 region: CASSETTGRTEAFF. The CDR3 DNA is TGTGCCAGCTCAGAGACCACAGGGAGAACTGAAGCTTTCTTT.

The CDR3, as DNA: TGTGCCAGTAGGGACAGGGATACCTACGAGCAGTACTTC. Translating gives CASRDRDTYEQYF. The chain is built from TRBV19 and TRBJ2-7; 8 bases match TRBD1. This CDR3 has 13 amino acids. In germline, CDR1 is LNHDA, CDR2 SQIVND (reference sequence). Losses at the gene ends were 6 bases for V and 2 bases for J; bases not matched to a gene: 3. Using reference TRBV19 and TRBJ2-7 for the parts outside the CDR3, the full variable domain is DGGITQSPKYLFRKEGQNVTLSCEQNLNHDAMYWYRQDPGQGLRLIYYSQIVNDFQKGDIAEGYSVSREKKESFPLTVTSAQKNPTAFYLCASRDRDTYEQYFGPGTRLTVT.

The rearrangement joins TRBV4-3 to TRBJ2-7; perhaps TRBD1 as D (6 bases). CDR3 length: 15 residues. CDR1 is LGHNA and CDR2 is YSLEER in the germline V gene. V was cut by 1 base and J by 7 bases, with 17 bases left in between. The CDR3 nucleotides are TGCGCCAGCAGCCAAGGAACAGGGAACGTGAGAGAGCAGTACTTC. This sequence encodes CASSQGTGNVREQYF.

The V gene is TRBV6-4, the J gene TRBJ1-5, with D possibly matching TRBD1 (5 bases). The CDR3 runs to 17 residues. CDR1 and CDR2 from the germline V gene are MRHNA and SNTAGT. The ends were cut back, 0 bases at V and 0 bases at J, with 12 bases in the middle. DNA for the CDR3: TGTGCCAGCAGTGACTCGAAAGGGGCCCGTAGCAATCAGCCCCAGCATTTT. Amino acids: CASSDSKGARSNQPQHF.

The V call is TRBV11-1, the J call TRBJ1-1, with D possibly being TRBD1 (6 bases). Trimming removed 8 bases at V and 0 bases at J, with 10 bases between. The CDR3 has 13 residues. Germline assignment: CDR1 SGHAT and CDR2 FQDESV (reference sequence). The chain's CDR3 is CASLDSMNTEAFF. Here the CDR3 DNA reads TGTGCCAGCCTGGACAGCATGAACACTGAAGCTTTCTTT.

The CDR3, as DNA: TGTGCCAGCAGCGTAGGGGCTAGCGGGTTCACAGATACGCAGTATTTT. It translates to CASSVGASGFTDTQYF. The chain has TRBV9 and TRBJ2-3; 8 bases line up with TRBD2. J lost 2 bases, V lost 0 bases, and 5 bases had no gene match. The CDR3 sequence is 16 residues long. The germline gives CDR1 SGDLS, CDR2 YYNGEE.

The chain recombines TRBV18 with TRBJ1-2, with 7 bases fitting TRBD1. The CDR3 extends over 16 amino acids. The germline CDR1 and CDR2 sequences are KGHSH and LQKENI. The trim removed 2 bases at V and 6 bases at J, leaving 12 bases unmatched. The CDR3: CASSPETLEGAHGYTF. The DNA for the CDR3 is TGTGCCAGCTCACCAGAGACCTTGGAGGGGGCCCATGGCTACACCTTC.

The CDR3 protein is CASSPVQQSNVLTF. CDR3 sequence (DNA): TGTGCCAGCTCACCAGTTCAACAGTCCAACGTCCTGACTTTC. The chain combines TRBV18 with TRBJ2-6; unclear D gene. The CDR3 is 14 amino acids. V was pared by 2 bases and J by 8 bases, with 10 bases between. Per germline, CDR1 KGHSH and CDR2 LQKENI. Combining the CDR3 with reference TRBV18 and TRBJ2-6 gives the whole variable domain NAGVMQNPRHLVRRRGQEARLRCSPMKGHSHVYWYRQLPEEGLKFMVYLQKENIIDESGMPKERFSAEFPKEGPSILRIQQVVRGDSAAYFCASSPVQQSNVLTFGAGSRLTVL.

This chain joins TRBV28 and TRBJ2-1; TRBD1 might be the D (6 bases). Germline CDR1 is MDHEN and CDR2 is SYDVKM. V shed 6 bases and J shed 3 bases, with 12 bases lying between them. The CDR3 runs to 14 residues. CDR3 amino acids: CASSSGGFYNEQFF. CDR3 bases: TGTGCCAGCAGCTCTGGGGGCTTCTACAATGAGCAGTTCTTC.

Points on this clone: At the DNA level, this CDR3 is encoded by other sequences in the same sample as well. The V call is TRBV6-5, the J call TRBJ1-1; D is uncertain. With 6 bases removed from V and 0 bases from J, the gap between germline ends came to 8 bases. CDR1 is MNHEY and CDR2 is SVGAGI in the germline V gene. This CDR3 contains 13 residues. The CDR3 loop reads CASRAQVNTEAFF. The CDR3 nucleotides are TGTGCCAGCAGGGCTCAGGTGAACACTGAAGCTTTCTTT.

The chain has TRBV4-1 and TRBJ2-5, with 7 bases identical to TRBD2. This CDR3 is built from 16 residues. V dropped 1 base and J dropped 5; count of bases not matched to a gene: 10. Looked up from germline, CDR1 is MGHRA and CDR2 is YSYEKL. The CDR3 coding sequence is TGCGCCAGCAGCCAAGTTGGGGGGAGGGAATACGAGACCCAGTACTTC. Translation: CASSQVGGREYETQYF.

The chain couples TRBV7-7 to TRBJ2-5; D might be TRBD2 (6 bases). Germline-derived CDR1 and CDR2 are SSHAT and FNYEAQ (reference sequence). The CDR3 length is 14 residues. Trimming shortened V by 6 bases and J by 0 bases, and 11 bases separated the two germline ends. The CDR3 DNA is TGTGCCAGCAGTCAACTAGCTGACCAAGAGACCCAGTACTTC. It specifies CASSQLADQETQYF.

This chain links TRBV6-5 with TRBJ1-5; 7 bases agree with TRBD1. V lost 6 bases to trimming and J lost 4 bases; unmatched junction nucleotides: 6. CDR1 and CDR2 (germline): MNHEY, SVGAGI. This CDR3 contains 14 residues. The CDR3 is CASSPQGKNQPQHF. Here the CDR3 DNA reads TGTGCCAGCAGCCCACAGGGGAAAAATCAGCCCCAGCATTTT.